The source of this T cell receptor (beta chain) is a study of blood T cell repertoires in COVID-19. Across the whole study: COVID-19 samples collected from the United States, Italy and Spain covered acute and convalescent phases. Sample material is recorded as cDNA or gDNA derived from T cells, B-cell-depleted T cells, or PBMCs.

Original processing notes: How many nucleated cells were present was estimated from reference gene primer amplification. Data came from immunoSEQ multiplex PCR; TCRdb stores just in-frame clones and leaves some out. D and trimming were read from the DNA, whereas the V and J calls and clone size are those reported in that table. The sample has under 200,000 clones, roughly 81% seen once. Trimming removed 6 bases from V and 10 bases from J; junction bases left unmatched: 14. Per germline, CDR1 MNHEY and CDR2 SVGAGI. The CDR3 has 15 residues. The clonotype originates from a woman older than 75 with acute or convalescent COVID-19. The sequenced sample consisted of peripheral blood. The gene calls are TRBV6-5 and TRBJ1-1, with 10 nucleotides matching TRBD1. Here the CDR3 reads CASSLMGQGTRGAFF. The CDR3, as DNA: TGTGCCAGCAGCCTCATGGGACAGGGGACCCGGGGAGCTTTCTTT.